Listed below are T cell receptor beta chains from one sample, sequenced in a study of T cell changes during pregnancy in multiple sclerosis. Clones were sequenced by immunoSEQ multiplex PCR, and TCRdb holds only the in-frame ones, with some missing. The sample holds about 85,000 clones, more than 85% seen once. The specimen comprised peripheral blood, sampled in the first trimester of pregnancy. The source is a female donor with multiple sclerosis, enrolled in a pregnancy study. The CDR3 runs from the conserved cysteine through the conserved F or W. Clone size appears in some rows only: once, few, many, or a class for an expanded clone.

J gene: TRBJ2-3; CDR3 length: 13; V gene: TRBV2; clone size: -; CDR3 protein: CASNRDITDTQYF
J gene: TRBJ1-5; CDR3 length: 13; V gene: TRBV11-2; clone size: -; CDR3 protein: CASSLSGNQPQHF
J gene: TRBJ2-7; CDR3 length: 14; V gene: TRBV28; clone size: -; CDR3 protein: CASSLASGAYEQYF
J gene: TRBJ2-7; CDR3 length: 15; V gene: TRBV5-1; clone size: -; CDR3 protein: CASSPGGRFSYEQYF
J gene: TRBJ2-7; CDR3 length: 13; V gene: TRBV2; clone size: -; CDR3 protein: CASSGQGTYEQYF
J gene: TRBJ2-1; CDR3 length: 17; V gene: TRBV7-9; clone size: few; CDR3 protein: CASSPVQGSGSYNEQFF
J gene: TRBJ1-1; CDR3 length: 16; V gene: TRBV4-1; clone size: -; CDR3 protein: CASSQEGAHRVPEAFF
J gene: TRBJ2-3; CDR3 length: 13; V gene: TRBV19; clone size: -; CDR3 protein: CASSIGTTDTQYF
J gene: TRBJ1-5; CDR3 length: 15; V gene: TRBV27; clone size: -; CDR3 protein: CASSPQIWGREPQHF
J gene: TRBJ2-7; CDR3 length: 14; V gene: TRBV25-1; clone size: -; CDR3 protein: CASSTAGSSYEQYF
J gene: TRBJ2-2; CDR3 length: 16; V gene: TRBV6-6; clone size: -; CDR3 protein: CASSYSWQGITGELFF
J gene: TRBJ1-1; CDR3 length: 15; V gene: TRBV15; clone size: -; CDR3 protein: CATSRPTGRNTEAFF
J gene: TRBJ1-2; CDR3 length: 11; V gene: TRBV28; clone size: -; CDR3 protein: CASSLGGGYTF
J gene: TRBJ1-4; CDR3 length: 16; V gene: TRBV5-1; clone size: -; CDR3 protein: CASSRGTPLSDEKLFF
J gene: TRBJ2-7; CDR3 length: 14; V gene: TRBV6-5; clone size: -; CDR3 protein: CASSYSAGGGEQYF
J gene: TRBJ2-7; CDR3 length: 13; V gene: TRBV27; clone size: -; CDR3 protein: CASSFGTGSEQYF
J gene: TRBJ2-7; CDR3 length: 12; V gene: TRBV29-1; clone size: -; CDR3 protein: CSVGVTTYEQYF
J gene: TRBJ2-7; CDR3 length: 14; V gene: TRBV6-1; clone size: -; CDR3 protein: CASSELAGGREQYF
J gene: TRBJ2-5; CDR3 length: 15; V gene: TRBV18; clone size: -; CDR3 protein: CASSQRGQGQETQYF
J gene: TRBJ2-5; CDR3 length: 15; V gene: TRBV19; clone size: -; CDR3 protein: CASSITYPSGRARYF
J gene: TRBJ1-3; CDR3 length: 16; V gene: TRBV6-5; clone size: -; CDR3 protein: CASSYAGTNSGNTIYF
J gene: TRBJ2-1; CDR3 length: 15; V gene: TRBV30; clone size: once; CDR3 protein: CAWGTGLADNNEQFF
J gene: TRBJ1-5; CDR3 length: 16; V gene: TRBV2; clone size: -; CDR3 protein: CASNQKQGKSNQPQHF
J gene: TRBJ2-3; CDR3 length: 12; V gene: TRBV10-3; clone size: -; CDR3 protein: CAIKGDTDTQYF
J gene: TRBJ1-1; CDR3 length: 14; V gene: TRBV5-1; clone size: few; CDR3 protein: CASSFRTGGTGAFF
J gene: TRBJ2-7; CDR3 length: 15; V gene: TRBV19; clone size: -; CDR3 protein: CASSTNRGRGYEQYF
J gene: TRBJ2-2; CDR3 length: 16; V gene: TRBV30; clone size: -; CDR3 protein: CAWIRQGATNTGELFF
J gene: TRBJ2-5; CDR3 length: 18; V gene: TRBV9; clone size: -; CDR3 protein: CASSVGSSGGAIVQTQYF
J gene: TRBJ2-3; CDR3 length: 17; V gene: TRBV15; clone size: -; CDR3 protein: CATSSSFTGSSTDTQYF
J gene: TRBJ1-5; CDR3 length: 15; V gene: TRBV19; clone size: few; CDR3 protein: CASSAGLAAHQPQHF
J gene: TRBJ2-3; CDR3 length: 14; V gene: TRBV5-5; clone size: -; CDR3 protein: CASSLAGVIDTQYF
J gene: TRBJ2-2; CDR3 length: 15; V gene: TRBV9; clone size: once; CDR3 protein: CASSVGTLNTGELFF
J gene: TRBJ2-5; CDR3 length: 13; V gene: TRBV2; clone size: -; CDR3 protein: CASSEAGWETQYF
J gene: TRBJ2-6; CDR3 length: 17; V gene: TRBV28; clone size: -; CDR3 protein: CASRTGTGSSGANVLTF
J gene: TRBJ1-4; CDR3 length: 18; V gene: TRBV4-2; clone size: -; CDR3 protein: CASSQDRARRVANEKLFF
J gene: TRBJ2-7; CDR3 length: 14; V gene: TRBV27; clone size: -; CDR3 protein: CASSQTGVSHEQYF
J gene: TRBJ2-7; CDR3 length: 16; V gene: TRBV27; clone size: once; CDR3 protein: CASRYAGTTGSYEQYF
J gene: TRBJ1-5; CDR3 length: 15; V gene: TRBV5-6; clone size: -; CDR3 protein: CASSLGQSIIQPQHF
J gene: TRBJ1-3; CDR3 length: 15; V gene: TRBV19; clone size: -; CDR3 protein: CASSHQGATGNTIYF
J gene: TRBJ1-1; CDR3 length: 12; V gene: TRBV7-2; clone size: -; CDR3 protein: CASSLTASEAFF
J gene: TRBJ1-2; CDR3 length: 13; V gene: TRBV23-1; clone size: -; CDR3 protein: CASSQHSNYGYTF
J gene: TRBJ1-1; CDR3 length: 13; V gene: TRBV19; clone size: -; CDR3 protein: CASKSREEGEAFF
J gene: TRBJ2-2; CDR3 length: 15; V gene: TRBV7-7; clone size: -; CDR3 protein: CASSLEAGGTGELFF
J gene: TRBJ2-7; CDR3 length: 16; V gene: TRBV28; clone size: -; CDR3 protein: CATQNAGTGIRNEQYF